The entry below describes one T cell receptor (beta chain). Its antigen is currently unknown. The repertoire was sequenced with immunoSEQ multiplex PCR; TCRdb's copy has only in-frame clones and lacks some. Here the sample spans over 2 million clones, 92% being singletons. Germline lookup yields CDR1 SGHTA and CDR2 FQGNSA. V lost 1 base, J lost 2 bases, and 11 bases stayed unmatched. CDR3 length equals 17 residues. The data stem from a study of shared clonotypes between healthy human individuals. Study at large: CD4 naive and CD4 memory each took three plates per donor, while CD8 naive took two and CD8 memory one.

Study findings and constraints: Rarefaction showed that sequencing of sorted subsets was incomplete (despite large depth).

V usage is TRBV7-2 and J usage is TRBJ2-7, with 7 nucleotides matching TRBD1. The origin of this receptor is a man aged 18 to 30 in good health. Some clones in this sample may be carry-over from other donors' samples. Sequencing was carried out using naive CD4+ T cells from PBMCs. Subset described: CD45RA+ positively selected. The chain's CDR3 is CASSLVFGTGVAYEQYF. The CDR3 coding sequence is TGTGCCAGCAGCTTAGTCTTTGGTACAGGGGTAGCCTACGAGCAGTACTTC.